This is a list of T cell receptor beta chains from one sample in a study of blood T cell repertoires in COVID-19. Data came from immunoSEQ multiplex PCR; TCRdb stores just in-frame clones and leaves some out. Of some 130,000 clones listed, around nine tenths are singletons. Source material: peripheral blood. The source is a woman in her seventies with COVID-19, enrolled during active disease. The CDR3 runs from the conserved cysteine through the conserved F or W. A D gene is named only where the DNA matches it firmly. Expanded clones are given a class, and other clones once, few, many or no size at all.

TRBJ2-5 | NA | TRBV19 | TRBD1 | TGTGCCAGTAGCCCGGGGACAGGGGAGGGAGAGACCCAGTACTTC | CASSPGTGEGETQYF
TRBJ1-6 | once | TRBV4-1 | TRBD1 | TGCGCCAGCAGCCGAGGACAGGGGAATAATTCACCCCTCCACTTT | CASSRGQGNNSPLHF
TRBJ2-3 | NA | TRBV11-2 | NA | TGTGCCAGCAGCCGGTTGAGGGGGGGCGAGAAGGCAGATACGCAGTATTTT | CASSRLRGGEKADTQYF
TRBJ1-3 | NA | TRBV7-9 | NA | TGTGCCAGCAGCCCCGGGGGAAACACCATATATTTT | CASSPGGNTIYF
TRBJ1-5 | once | TRBV12-3/TRBV12-4 | NA | TGTGCCAGCAGTTTAGGCCAGAATCAGCCCCAGCATTTT | CASSLGQNQPQHF
TRBJ2-2 | NA | TRBV28 | TRBD1 | TGTGCCAGCAAGGGACAGGGGTTGAGCACCGGGGAGCTGTTTTTT | CASKGQGLSTGELFF
TRBJ2-7 | once | TRBV15 | NA | TGTGCCACCAGCAGAGAGGGCAGGGAGGCCTACGAGCAGTACTTC | CATSREGREAYEQYF
TRBJ2-7 | NA | TRBV5-1 | TRBD2 | TGCGCCAGCAGCCCAGCGGGGGCATACGAGCAGTACTTC | CASSPAGAYEQYF
TRBJ2-1 | NA | TRBV2 | TRBD2 | TGTGCCAGCAGCGCGTCGGGACTAGCGTGGGTAGGGAAATACAATGAGCAGTTCTTC | CASSASGLAWVGKYNEQFF
TRBJ2-1 | once | TRBV2 | NA | TGTGCCAGCGGCCAGGGGGGCGGAAATGAGCAGTTCTTC | CASGQGGGNEQFF
TRBJ2-5 | NA | TRBV3-1/TRBV3-2 | TRBD1 | TGTGCCAGCAGCGGGACAGCGTACCAAGAGACCCAGTACTTC | CASSGTAYQETQYF
TRBJ2-1 | NA | TRBV7-3 | TRBD2 | TGTGCCAGCAGCGTTAGCGGGGGGTACTACAATGAGCAGTTCTTC | CASSVSGGYYNEQFF
TRBJ2-1 | once | TRBV18 | NA | TGTGCCAGCTCACCAAGAGGAGGGGCCACCTACAATGAGCAGTTCTTC | CASSPRGGATYNEQFF
TRBJ2-7 | once | TRBV3-1/TRBV3-2 | TRBD1 | TGTGCCAGCGGGGACAGCTCCTACGAGCAGTACTTC | CASGDSSYEQYF
TRBJ2-2 | NA | TRBV9 | TRBD1 | TGTGCCAGCAGCGCGACAGGGACGAACACCGGGGAGCTGTTTTTT | CASSATGTNTGELFF
TRBJ1-2 | few | TRBV4-2 | TRBD1 | TGTGCCAGCAGCCAGGGCAGGGGGAGGTATGGCTACACCTTC | CASSQGRGRYGYTF
TRBJ2-3 | NA | TRBV3-1/TRBV3-2 | NA | TGTGCCAGCAGCCAAGATCGAGGGATAACCCCTAGCACAGATACGCAGTATTTT | CASSQDRGITPSTDTQYF
TRBJ2-1 | NA | TRBV27 | TRBD2 | TGTGCCAGCAGGACGGGGGGGTCCCCTCACAATGAGCAGTTCTTC | CASRTGGSPHNEQFF
TRBJ1-2 | once | TRBV4-1 | TRBD1 | TGCGCCAGCAGCCAAGATTCCCCGGGACAGTCAATTTTCTATGGCTACACCTTC | CASSQDSPGQSIFYGYTF
TRBJ2-5 | few | TRBV18 | NA | TGTGCCAGCTCACCAGGGAGAGCAGAGACCCAGTACTTC | CASSPGRAETQYF
TRBJ2-7 | once | TRBV7-2 | TRBD1 | TGTGCCAGCAGCCCTCGACAGGGGGCCGGTGAGCAGTACTTC | CASSPRQGAGEQYF
TRBJ1-1 | few | TRBV29-1 | TRBD1 | TGCAGCGGGGACAGTCTAGGGGGAACAGTGGGGGCTGAAGCTTTCTTT | CSGDSLGGTVGAEAFF
TRBJ1-4 | NA | TRBV28 | TRBD1 | TGTGCCAGCGTGGGACAGGGGAACAATGAAAAACTGTTTTTT | CASVGQGNNEKLFF
TRBJ1-2 | NA | TRBV2 | NA | TGTGCCAGCAGTACGACAGGAGTTTATGGCTACACCTTC | CASSTTGVYGYTF
TRBJ1-5 | NA | TRBV27 | TRBD1 | TGTGCCAGCAGTTTAAGGGACAGGGCAAATCAGCCCCAGCATTTT | CASSLRDRANQPQHF
TRBJ1-3 | NA | TRBV6-5 | NA | TGTGCCAGCAGTTACGGTGTTCCGGGGGCTGGAAACACCATATATTTT | CASSYGVPGAGNTIYF
TRBJ1-4 | NA | TRBV12-3/TRBV12-4 | NA | TGTGCCAGCAGTTCCTCCTCTAATGAAAAACTGTTTTTT | CASSSSSNEKLFF
TRBJ1-6 | NA | TRBV9 | NA | TGTGCCAGCAGCGTAGAGGCAGGGATGGGGTATAATTCACCCCTCCACTTT | CASSVEAGMGYNSPLHF
TRBJ2-1 | NA | TRBV11-2 | NA | TGTGCCAGCAGTACCGTCGGGCGGGGGCCTCACAATGAGCAGTTCTTC | CASSTVGRGPHNEQFF
TRBJ2-1 | NA | TRBV5-1 | TRBD2 | TGCGCCAGCAGCCCACGGGGGGGCGGCGATGAGCAGTTCTTC | CASSPRGGGDEQFF
TRBJ1-1 | NA | TRBV29-1 | TRBD1 | TGCAGCGTGGATGACAGGGGCCGGATCACTGAAGCTTTCTTT | CSVDDRGRITEAFF
TRBJ2-7 | few | TRBV9 | TRBD2 | TGTGCCAGCAGTTATTCCCCCGGGACTAGAATATACGAGCAGTACTTC | CASSYSPGTRIYEQYF
TRBJ2-7 | NA | TRBV5-4 | NA | TGTGCCAGCAGTTCAGGGCGACAGGTGGAACTATACGAGCAGTACTTC | CASSSGRQVELYEQYF
TRBJ2-2 | NA | TRBV5-1 | TRBD1 | TGCGCCAGCAATTCAGGGGGAGACACCGGGGAGCTGTTTTTT | CASNSGGDTGELFF
TRBJ1-4 | NA | TRBV30 | NA | TGTGCCTGGAGTCGGGGTGCCGATGAAAAACTGTTTTTT | CAWSRGADEKLFF
TRBJ2-2 | NA | TRBV28 | NA | TGTGCCAGCAGTTTATTCAGGGGAGGGGTCACCGGGGAGCTGTTTTTT | CASSLFRGGVTGELFF
TRBJ1-2 | NA | TRBV7-8 | NA | TGTGCCAGCAGCTTAGAGGCAGGGCCTGGCTATGGCTACACCTTC | CASSLEAGPGYGYTF
TRBJ1-1 | NA | TRBV24-1 | NA | TGTGCCACCAGTGACTGGGGGGACACTGAAGCTTTCTTT | CATSDWGDTEAFF
TRBJ2-7 | NA | TRBV2 | TRBD1 | TGTGCCAGCAAGGGCGGGACAGGGAAGTACGAGCAGTACTTC | CASKGGTGKYEQYF